This T cell receptor beta chain appears in the sequencing data of a study of T cell changes during pregnancy in multiple sclerosis (dated by TCRdb to the late 2010s). In terms of the full investigation: Changes in the T cell repertoire over the course of pregnancy were examined in this study in women with multiple sclerosis.

A note on this clone: Its target antigen remains unknown. Base qualities are not provided; no much larger clone lies one nucleotide away.

V is pruned by 4 bases and J by 2 bases, leaving 9 bases of the junction without a gene match. The germline V gene provides CDR1 SGHDT and CDR2 YYEEEE. The CDR3, cysteine through phenylalanine, is 15 amino acids long. CDR3 DNA is the only sequence kept; it has 45 bases, read in frame from the first base. Library construction relied on the immunoSEQ multiplex PCR assay. TCRdb re-hosts the immuneACCESS table, in-frame sequences only. Its copies lack some clones; in the studies checked, an unresolved V gene accounts for under half of them, and the cause for the rest is not known. For this sample the table gives tens of thousands of clones, of which 85% to 95% were detected only once. The top ten clonotypes cover around 0.78% of the sample.

The chain uses TRBV5-6 and TRBJ2-7; TRBD2 matches 7 bases in the middle. The starting material was CD4+ T cells from peripheral blood mononuclear cells, obtained before pregnancy. The source is a female donor with multiple sclerosis, enrolled in a pregnancy study. The nucleotide sequence is given as TGTGCCAGCAGCCCGGCGGCCCGGGGGGCCTACGAGCAGTACTTC. It codes for CASSPAARGAYEQYF.